Listed here is a single T cell receptor (beta chain). This CDR3 has 17 amino acids. The V gene lost 5 bases and the J gene lost 0 bases, with 14 bases spanning the gap. Germline V CDR1 and CDR2: SNHLY, FYNNEI. Original analysis: How many nucleated cells were present was estimated from reference gene primer amplification. Generated by immunoSEQ multiplex PCR, the TCRdb table keeps only in-frame clones and is missing some. V, J and clone size reflect that table, while D and trimming were determined from the DNA. The profile covers around 100,000 clones, with around 83% appearing a single time and 1.1% to 1.5% taken by the ten largest. This sample was included in a study of blood T cell repertoires in COVID-19. On the study more broadly: Samples came from the United States, Italy and Spain, spanning acute and convalescent COVID-19. Sources were T cells, B-cell-depleted T cells, or PBMCs; the material itself was cDNA or gDNA.

What was sequenced was peripheral blood. The gene calls are TRBV2 and TRBJ2-6, with D maybe TRBD1 (5 bases). This clonotype was obtained from a man between 40 and 49 years old with acute or convalescent COVID-19. As DNA, the CDR3 is TGTGCCAGCAGTCTCGGCCAGGGCGACTCTGGGGCCAACGTCCTGACTTTC. Protein sequence: CASSLGQGDSGANVLTF.